A selection of T cell receptor beta chains follows, all from one sample in a study of blood T cells in healthy people across ages. TCRdb reprocessed the 5' RACE reads with MiXCR, giving one entry per CDR3 protein. The repertoire holds approximately 580,000 distinct CDR3 sequences, with 24% as singletons. This sample also belongs to another study, concerning T cells of mothers and their children.

What was sequenced was blood. Source of these receptors: a boy younger than 18 in good health. CDR3s include the opening cysteine and the closing phenylalanine or tryptophan. Each record gives: V gene, clone size, J gene, D gene, CDR3 DNA, CDR3 protein. The D gene is left open where the match is weak. For some rows the clone size is stated as once, few or many, or as a class when expanded; others skip it.

TRBV20-1	NA	TRBJ1-5	TRBD1	TGCAGTGCTCGCACCGGGACAGGGAATCAGCCCCAGCATTTT	CSARTGTGNQPQHF
TRBV28	few	TRBJ2-7	TRBD2	TGTGCCAGCAGTCTTATACTAGCGGGCAGTAGTATTTACGAGCAGTACTTC	CASSLILAGSSIYEQYF
TRBV7-2	NA	TRBJ2-7	NA	TGTGCCAGCAGCAACAATCGCGCGCCCTACGAGCAGTACTTC	CASSNNRAPYEQYF
TRBV5-1	NA	TRBJ2-5	NA	TGCGCCAGCAGCCTGACCATGGACCGGAAAGAGACCCAGTACTTC	CASSLTMDRKETQYF
TRBV18	few	TRBJ2-7	NA	TGTGCCAGCTCACCAGTTTCCCGAGATTGGAGCTCCTACGAGCAGTACTTC	CASSPVSRDWSSYEQYF
TRBV4-3	NA	TRBJ2-5	NA	TGCGCCAGCAGCCAAGATTGGCGGGAAGAGACCCAGTACTTC	CASSQDWREETQYF
TRBV3-1	NA	TRBJ2-3	NA	TGTGCCAGCAGCCAAGTCGTGGGGAATCTAGCAGATACGCAGTATTTT	CASSQVVGNLADTQYF
TRBV11-2	NA	TRBJ2-7	TRBD1	TGTGCCAGCAGCGACCGGGACAGGGCCGGCTACGAGCAGTACTTC	CASSDRDRAGYEQYF
TRBV7-2	few	TRBJ1-2	TRBD1	TGTGCCAGCAGCTCCGGGACAGGGGCGGAAGGCTACACCTTC	CASSSGTGAEGYTF
TRBV4-3	few	TRBJ2-2	NA	TGCGCCAGCAGCTTATATGACACCGGGGAGCTGTTTTTT	CASSLYDTGELFF
TRBV24-1	NA	TRBJ2-2	NA	TGTGCCACCAGTGATTTGCAAGGGGTCGCCGGGGAGCTGTTTTTT	CATSDLQGVAGELFF
TRBV6-1	NA	TRBJ2-7	NA	TGTGCCAGCAGCCCCGGGGCAAATCTTGCCACCTACGAGCAGTACTTC	CASSPGANLATYEQYF
TRBV29-1	NA	TRBJ2-1	TRBD2	TGCAGCGTTGTAGCGGGAGTTCGGCATGAGCAGTTCTTC	CSVVAGVRHEQFF
TRBV7-2	few	TRBJ2-5	NA	TGTGCCAGCAGCTTTGAGTTGAAGGTGGAGACCCAGTACTTC	CASSFELKVETQYF
TRBV24-1	NA	TRBJ2-6	NA	TGTGCCACCAGTGATTCAAATCGGGACTCAGAAGACTCTGGGGTCAACGTCCTGACTTTC	CATSDSNRDSEDSGVNVLTF
TRBV27	NA	TRBJ2-5	NA	TGTGCCAGCAGTCCGGGCAGTTTCGGGACCCAGTACTTC	CASSPGSFGTQYF
TRBV28	NA	TRBJ2-7	TRBD2	TGTGCCAGCAGTTTATGGGCAAGCGGGAGGGCCTACGAGCAGTACTTC	CASSLWASGRAYEQYF
TRBV20-1	NA	TRBJ2-7	NA	TGCAGTGCTGATCCCCCCAGCTCCTACGAGCAGTACTTC	CSADPPSSYEQYF
TRBV4-3	NA	TRBJ2-6	TRBD2	TGCGCCAGCAGCCCCCGGGAGGGGTCCCACTCTGGGGCCAACGTCCTGACTTTC	CASSPREGSHSGANVLTF
TRBV7-3	few	TRBJ2-6	TRBD1	TGTGCCAGCAGCTTAAAAACAGGGGAATTGAACTCTGGGGCCAACGTCCTGACTTTC	CASSLKTGELNSGANVLTF
TRBV4-3	NA	TRBJ1-1	NA	TGCGCCAGCAGCCACCACGACACCGCCGGTATGAACACTGAAGCTTTCTTT	CASSHHDTAGMNTEAFF
TRBV7-2	NA	TRBJ2-7	NA	TGTGCCAGCAGCTTAGTCAGCTACTACGAGCAGTACTTC	CASSLVSYYEQYF
TRBV20-1	NA	TRBJ2-7	TRBD1	TGCAGTGCTAGAGATTCAGGGACAGGGACCTACGAGCAGTACTTC	CSARDSGTGTYEQYF
TRBV30	NA	TRBJ2-5	NA	TGTGCCTGGAGTGAGTCAGAGACCCAGTACTTC	CAWSESETQYF